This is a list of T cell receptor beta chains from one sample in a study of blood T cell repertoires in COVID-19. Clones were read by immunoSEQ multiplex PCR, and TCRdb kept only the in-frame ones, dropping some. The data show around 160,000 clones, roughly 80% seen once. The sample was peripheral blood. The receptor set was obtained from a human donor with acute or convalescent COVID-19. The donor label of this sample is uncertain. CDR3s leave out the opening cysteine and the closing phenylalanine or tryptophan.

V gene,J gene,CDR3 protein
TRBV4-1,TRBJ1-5,ASSQEWATNQPQH
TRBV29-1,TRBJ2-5,SVEGLAGGYPQETQY
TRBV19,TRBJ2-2,ASSILGQGATGELF
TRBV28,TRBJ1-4,ASSLRGGATNEKLF
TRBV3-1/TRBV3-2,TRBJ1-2,ASSQDPTRGLRSGYT
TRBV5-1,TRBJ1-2,ASRQGNNYGYT
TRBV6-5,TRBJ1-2,ASRASVQIYT
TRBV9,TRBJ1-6,ASSVAGGNNSPLH
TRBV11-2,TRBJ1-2,ASSLDSLLQGPGGYT
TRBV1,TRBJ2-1,TSSRRTRWETSGGHSYNEQF
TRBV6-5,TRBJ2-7,ASSYGAIYEQY
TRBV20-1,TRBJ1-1,SAPYRGKAF
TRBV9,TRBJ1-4,ASSVEDRGNEKLF
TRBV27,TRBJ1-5,ASSKTGLGQPQH
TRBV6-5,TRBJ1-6,ASSYSGQVYNSPLH
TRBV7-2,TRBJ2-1,ASSLGPGGGAKEQF
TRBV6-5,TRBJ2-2,ASSYLLSTGELF
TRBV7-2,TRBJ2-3,ASSLRPQGTSTDTQY
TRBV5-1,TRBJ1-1,ASRRMTGAKNTEAF
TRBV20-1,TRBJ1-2,SASRQGVPYGYT
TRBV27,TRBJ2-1,ASSLRGLAGSYNEQF
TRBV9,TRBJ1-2,ASSVGSRGIYGYT
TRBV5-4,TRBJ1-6,ASSIGTGTYNSPLH
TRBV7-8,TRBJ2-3,ASSRLNRASTDTQY
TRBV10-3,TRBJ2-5,AISEKGGGETQY
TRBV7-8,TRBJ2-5,ASSLMGQGARKTQY
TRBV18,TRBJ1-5,ASSPRQGGQPQH
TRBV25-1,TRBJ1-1,ASSPSTGRSTEAF
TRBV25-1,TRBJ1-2,ASSDPHNTGANYGYT
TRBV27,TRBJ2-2,ASSPGQNTGELF
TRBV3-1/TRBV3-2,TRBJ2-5,ASSRPPHGAGGMEETQY
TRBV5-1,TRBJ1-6,ASSLETGGSPLH
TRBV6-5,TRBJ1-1,ASNEGTEAF
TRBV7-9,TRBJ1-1,ASLWPGHSNTEAF
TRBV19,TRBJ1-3,ASSIPRSPGNTIY
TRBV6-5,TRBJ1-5,ASSYTGKTQPQH
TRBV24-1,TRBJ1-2,ATSEGQFYGYT
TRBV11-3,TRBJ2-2,ASSLERAGTGELF
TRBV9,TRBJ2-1,ASSVSGGPYNEQF
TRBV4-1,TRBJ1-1,ASSRGTVEAF
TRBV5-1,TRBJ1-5,ASSFGTGSQPQH
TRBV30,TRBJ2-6,AWRQGSSGANVLT
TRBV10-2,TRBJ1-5,ASRERAGEGQPQH
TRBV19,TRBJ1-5,ASTMGDSRLTQH
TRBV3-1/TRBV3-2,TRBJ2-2,ASSRTRTGPPGELF
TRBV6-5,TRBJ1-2,ASSYRWDTYGYT
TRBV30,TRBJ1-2,AWSPEGGDYGYT
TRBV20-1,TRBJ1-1,SAVDRTRAF
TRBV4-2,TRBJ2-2,ASSHPGTSAVEELF
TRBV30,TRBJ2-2,AWSVLSTGELF
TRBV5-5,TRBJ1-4,ASSFFDRATNEKLF
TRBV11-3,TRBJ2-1,ASSLARGRGEQF
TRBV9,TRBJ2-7,ASSVAPGGYEQY
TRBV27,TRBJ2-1,ASNPGGGPYNEQF
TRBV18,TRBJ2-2,ASSPSGGGTGELF
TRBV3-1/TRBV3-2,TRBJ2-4,ASSQGAPGQGNIQY
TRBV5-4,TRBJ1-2,ASSLGLGGNYGYT
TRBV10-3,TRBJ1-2,ATKESTGGSSGYT
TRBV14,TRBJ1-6,ASSQGDTSNSPLH